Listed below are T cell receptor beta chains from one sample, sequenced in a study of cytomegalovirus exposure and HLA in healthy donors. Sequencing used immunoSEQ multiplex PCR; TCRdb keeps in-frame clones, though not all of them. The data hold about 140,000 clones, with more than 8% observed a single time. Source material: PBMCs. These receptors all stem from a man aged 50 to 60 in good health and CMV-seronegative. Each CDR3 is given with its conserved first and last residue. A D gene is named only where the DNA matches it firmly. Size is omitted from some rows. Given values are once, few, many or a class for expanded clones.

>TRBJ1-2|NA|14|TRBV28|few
CASSQVLGLYGYTF
TGTGCCAGCAGTCAGGTCCTGGGCCTATATGGCTACACCTTC
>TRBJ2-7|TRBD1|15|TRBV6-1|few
CASSLGQGFSYEQYF
TGTGCCAGCAGTTTGGGACAGGGGTTCTCCTACGAGCAGTACTTC
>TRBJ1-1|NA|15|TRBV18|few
CASSPTTGMNTEAFF
TGTGCCAGCTCACCGACAACAGGGATGAACACTGAAGCTTTCTTT
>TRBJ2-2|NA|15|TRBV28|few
CASRHGTLSTGELFF
TGTGCCAGCAGGCATGGGACACTATCTACCGGGGAGCTGTTTTTT
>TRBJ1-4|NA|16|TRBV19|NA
CASSIVPGIPNEKLFF
TGTGCCAGTAGTATAGTACCGGGAATTCCTAATGAAAAACTGTTTTTT
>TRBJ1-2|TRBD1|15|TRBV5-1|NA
CASSWGTGDNYGYTF
TGCGCCAGCAGCTGGGGGACAGGGGATAACTATGGCTACACCTTC
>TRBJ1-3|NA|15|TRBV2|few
CASSEIRASGNTIYF
TGTGCCAGCAGTGAGATCAGGGCTTCTGGAAACACCATATATTTT
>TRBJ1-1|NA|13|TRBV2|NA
CASRKEMNTEAFF
TGTGCCAGCAGAAAGGAGATGAACACTGAAGCTTTCTTT
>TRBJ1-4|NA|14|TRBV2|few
CASRRLATNEKLFF
TGTGCCAGCAGGCGGCTGGCAACTAATGAAAAACTGTTTTTT
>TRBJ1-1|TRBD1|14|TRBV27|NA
CASSHRGLNTEAFF
TGTGCCAGCAGTCACAGGGGTTTGAACACTGAAGCTTTCTTT
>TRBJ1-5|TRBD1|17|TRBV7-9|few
CASSLYSGQFSNQPQHF
TGTGCCAGCAGCTTATATTCGGGACAGTTTAGCAATCAGCCCCAGCATTTT